This TCR beta chain was recorded in a study of immune heterogeneity within non-small cell lung tumors. Background on the study: It was found that the tumors were several squamous cell carcinomas, approximately nine non-squamous carcinomas and 1 not otherwise specified.

Bulk tumor genomic DNA (600 ng per sample) served as template. Surgeons took several biopsies per primary tumor, spaced far apart, during surgery. Newly diagnosed with untreated non-small cell lung cancer, the patients underwent curative surgery. TCR beta CDR3 was amplified by multiplex PCR, first round around 10 cycles, 32 V and 13 J primers. TCRdb fed the multiplex PCR reads into MiXCR, producing one record per CDR3 protein. The table lists 5,600 or so distinct CDR3 sequences, roughly 18% of them singletons, with about 3.8% in the top ten. By share, this clonotype ranks as medium-sized. The CDR3 is 13 amino acids. The V and J ends lost 3 bases and 3 bases respectively, with 9 bases between them.

The material sequenced was lung tumor tissue. The sequence was obtained from a man in his forties or fifties with non-small cell lung cancer. This chain joins TRBV12-3 or TRBV12-4 and TRBJ2-7, with D tentatively TRBD2 (6 bases). CDR3 in amino acids: CASSLGGDYEQYF. The CDR3 nucleotides read TGTGCCAGCAGTTTGGGCGGGGACTACGAGCAGTACTTC.